The 6 T cell receptor beta chains presented below share a single source sample, sequenced in a study of blood T cell repertoires in COVID-19. The protocol was immunoSEQ multiplex PCR, while the TCRdb copy is restricted to in-frame clones and leaves out a portion. The sample includes under 300,000 clones, 88% of them seen just once. Sequences were obtained from PBMCs or T cells enriched from blood (not recorded which). These receptors all stem from a woman aged 55-69 years in a cohort exposed to, infected with or recovered from COVID-19 (not recorded which).

The chain links TRBV5-1 to TRBJ1-5; D not certain. CDR3 length: 14 amino acids. Trimming pared 7 bases from V and 1 base from J, leaving 12 bases between. Germline V gene data show CDR1 as SGHRS and CDR2 as YFSETQ. CDR3 in amino acids: CASSEGGSNQPQHF. The CDR3 nucleotides read TGCGCCAGCTCAGAAGGAGGGAGCAATCAGCCCCAGCATTTT.

The genes are TRBV7-6 and TRBJ2-6, with TRBD2 matching 14 bases. CDR1 is SGHVS, CDR2 FNYEAQ, per germline. The CDR3 spans 19 residues. V lost 4 bases, J lost 4 bases, and 9 bases stayed unmatched. For the CDR3, the DNA is TGTGCCAGCAGCTCCCCGGGACTAGCGGGAGTCGCCGGGGCCAACGTCCTGACTTTC. Translating gives CASSSPGLAGVAGANVLTF. The full variable domain, with the rest looked up from reference TRBV7-6 and TRBJ2-6, is GAGVSQSPRYKVTKRGQDVALRCDPISGHVSLYWYRQALGQGPEFLTYFNYEAQQDKSGLPNDRFSAERPEGSISTLTIQRTEQRDSAMYRCASSSPGLAGVAGANVLTFGAGSRLTVL.

This rearrangement joins TRBV6-5 to TRBJ2-7; 11 positions match TRBD1. This CDR3 is built from 14 residues. The ends lost 6 bases at V and 1 base at J; junction bases unmatched: 2. Germline values: CDR1 MNHEY, CDR2 SVGAGI. This chain's CDR3 is CASRGQGGSYEQYF. The CDR3 nucleotides read TGTGCCAGCAGGGGACAGGGGGGGTCCTACGAGCAGTACTTC.

Here the CDR3 DNA reads TGTGCCAGCAGACAGGGATCCAATCAGCCCCAGCATTTT. It codes for CASRQGSNQPQHF. This chain connects TRBV28 to TRBJ1-5; maybe TRBD1 (6 bases). Germline-derived CDR1 and CDR2 are MDHEN and SYDVKM. This CDR3 is built from 13 residues. The V and J ends lost 6 bases and 3 bases respectively, with 9 bases between them.

The chain couples TRBV3-1 (or the pseudogene TRBV3-2) to TRBJ1-6; TRBD1 matches at 8 bases. The CDR3 spans 17 residues. CDR1 LGHDT and CDR2 YNNKEL come from the germline V gene (reference sequence). With V trimmed by 5 bases and J by 0 bases, 6 bases remained unmatched. The CDR3 bases are TGTGCCAGCAGCTTTCGACAGGGGAGCTCCTATAATTCACCCCTCCACTTT. Protein: CASSFRQGSSYNSPLHF.

This clone was counted between two and nine times. The chain employs TRBV9 and TRBJ2-1; TRBD2 agrees at 10 bases. The CDR3 totals 16 residues. Germline-derived CDR1 and CDR2 are SGDLS and YYNGEE. V gave up 3 bases and J gave up 8 bases; unmatched junction bases: 11. The CDR3 nucleotides are TGTGCCAGCAGCGCTAGCGGGAGAAAAGACCTCGATGAGCAGTTCTTC. It yields the protein CASSASGRKDLDEQFF.